Each of the 2 T cell receptor beta chains below was sequenced from the same sample in a study of blood T cells in healthy people across ages. PCR was performed a second time for roughly 7 to 11 cycles using a sample-barcoded 5' primer and a J-beta primer mix. TCRdb called the 5' RACE reads again in MiXCR, with one record for every CDR3 protein. The table includes some 930,000 distinct CDR3 sequences, under 35% detected once. Another study also made use of these data, one on T cells of mothers and their children.

Sequencing was performed on blood. Receptor source: a middle-aged woman in good health.

The rearrangement joins TRBV19 to TRBJ2-1, with TRBD1 as a possible D gene (6 bases). V shed 2 bases and J shed 2 bases, with 13 bases lying between them. Germline values: CDR1 LNHDA, CDR2 SQIVND (reference sequence). This CDR3 has 16 amino acids. The CDR3, as DNA: TGTGCCAGTAGTATATTAATGGCAGGGGCCTACAATGAGCAGTTCTTC. Encoded protein: CASSILMAGAYNEQFF.

To note about this clonotype: A much larger clone differs by one base, so this may be a read error. J is TRBJ1-1 and V is TRBV7-2; D gene ambiguous. Germline V gene data show CDR1 as SGHTA and CDR2 as FQGNSA. The CDR3 consists of 14 residues. The CDR3 region is CASSVYQRNTETFF. In DNA form, the CDR3 reads TGTGCCAGCAGCGTCTACCAGAGGAACACTGAAACTTTCTTT.